The rows below give T cell receptor beta chains drawn from one sample of a study of molecular identifiers for immune sequencing clone quantification. TCRdb fed the PCR reads into MiXCR, producing one record per CDR3 protein. The repertoire holds tens of thousands of distinct CDR3 sequences, with about 21% as singletons. What was sequenced was naive CD8+ T cells from blood, with Jurkat cell RNA spiked in. Receptors were obtained from a human donor in good health. Some libraries in this study had Jurkat cell RNA spiked in. The CDR3 runs from the conserved cysteine through the conserved F or W. The D gene is left open where the match is weak. Expanded clones get a size class; other rows say once, few or many, or leave the size out.

>many|TRBV5-1|TRBJ1-1|NA
TGCGCCAGCAGCTTGGCCTCTGCGAACACTGAAGCTTTCTTT
CASSLASANTEAFF
>many|TRBV12-3/TRBV12-4|TRBJ1-2|NA
TGTGCCAGCAGCCCAAGTCTAAGGAGTAACTATGGCTACACCTTC
CASSPSLRSNYGYTF
>NA|TRBV5-5|TRBJ1-1|TRBD1
TGTGCCTGCAGCTTCCGGGACAGTTACACTGAAGCTTTCTTT
CACSFRDSYTEAFF
>NA|TRBV11-2|TRBJ2-2|NA
TGTGCCAGCAGTTATGGTACAAACACCGGGGAGCTGTTTTTT
CASSYGTNTGELFF
>NA|TRBV27|TRBJ1-1|NA
TGTGCCAGCAGGGCCCTCCACGGGGCTGAAGCTTTCTTT
CASRALHGAEAFF
>many|TRBV6-5|TRBJ2-5|NA
TGTGCCAGCAGTTACTTCGTATCGGTTGGTTTCGAGACCCAGTACTTC
CASSYFVSVGFETQYF
>many|TRBV7-9|TRBJ1-1|NA
TGTGCCAGCAGCTTAGCGATGGGCACTGAAGCTTTCTTT
CASSLAMGTEAFF
>few|TRBV2|TRBJ2-1|NA
TGTGCCAGCAGCCACAGGATCAATGAGCAGTTCTTC
CASSHRINEQFF
>NA|TRBV23-1|TRBJ2-7|NA
TGCGCCAGCAGTACCCTCGGGACCTACGAGCAGTACTTC
CASSTLGTYEQYF
>many|TRBV9|TRBJ1-3|NA
TGTGCCAGCAGCGGGGACCTCTCTGGAAACACCATATATTTT
CASSGDLSGNTIYF